This is a list of T cell receptor beta chains from one sample in a study of blood T cell repertoires in COVID-19. Assay used: immunoSEQ multiplex PCR; TCRdb lists only in-frame clones, some missing. The sample has around 50,000 clones; approximately 87% are singletons. The sequenced sample was peripheral blood. These receptors all stem from a human donor in a cohort sampled during active COVID-19. The CDR3 runs from the conserved cysteine through the conserved F or W.

v_gene: TRBV7-9
j_gene: TRBJ2-3
CDR3aa: CASSSGDSDTQYF

v_gene: TRBV2
j_gene: TRBJ2-2
CDR3aa: CATSTSAGELFF

v_gene: TRBV3-1/TRBV3-2
j_gene: TRBJ1-5
CDR3aa: CASSQGGVRGSNQPQHF

v_gene: TRBV27
j_gene: TRBJ1-4
CDR3aa: CASSFPGGKLFF

v_gene: TRBV5-1
j_gene: TRBJ1-1
CDR3aa: CASSLQQNTEAFF

v_gene: TRBV28
j_gene: TRBJ1-5
CDR3aa: CASRGSGHSNQPQHF

v_gene: TRBV28
j_gene: TRBJ1-2
CDR3aa: CAAQTTGNGYTF

v_gene: TRBV9
j_gene: TRBJ2-7
CDR3aa: CASSVDPKLWSEQYF

v_gene: TRBV3-1/TRBV3-2
j_gene: TRBJ1-2
CDR3aa: CASSQRGLNNYGYTF

v_gene: TRBV27
j_gene: TRBJ1-1
CDR3aa: CASSLFRGGTEAFF

v_gene: TRBV11-3
j_gene: TRBJ2-1
CDR3aa: CASSLGGSPPYNEQFF

v_gene: TRBV7-3
j_gene: TRBJ2-5
CDR3aa: CASSLVGGLAGGETQYF

v_gene: TRBV5-1
j_gene: TRBJ2-2
CDR3aa: CASSSGSSLPNTGELFF

v_gene: TRBV6-5
j_gene: TRBJ2-2
CDR3aa: CASSTLAGETGELFF

v_gene: TRBV18
j_gene: TRBJ2-5
CDR3aa: CASSFGQQETQYF

v_gene: TRBV2
j_gene: TRBJ2-1
CDR3aa: CASSGLAGAQFF

v_gene: TRBV10-2
j_gene: TRBJ2-5
CDR3aa: CASSVLAGGKTQYF

v_gene: TRBV6-5
j_gene: TRBJ2-7
CDR3aa: CASSYSGARSSYEQYF

v_gene: TRBV5-1
j_gene: TRBJ2-3
CDR3aa: CASSPRGFTQYF

v_gene: TRBV19
j_gene: TRBJ1-1
CDR3aa: CVSKSGRGGVVTEAFF

v_gene: TRBV13
j_gene: TRBJ1-3
CDR3aa: CASSRKGVLGNTIYF

v_gene: TRBV14
j_gene: TRBJ2-5
CDR3aa: CASSQDHGRGRGRETQYF

v_gene: TRBV5-6
j_gene: TRBJ2-1
CDR3aa: CASSLPGRTRSSYNEQFF

v_gene: TRBV7-9
j_gene: TRBJ2-3
CDR3aa: CASSFRDSDTQYF

v_gene: TRBV12-3/TRBV12-4
j_gene: TRBJ2-5
CDR3aa: CASSRGLETQYF

v_gene: TRBV28
j_gene: TRBJ1-1
CDR3aa: CASRGGNTEAFF

v_gene: TRBV9
j_gene: TRBJ2-3
CDR3aa: CASSVPPTDTQYF

v_gene: TRBV5-4
j_gene: TRBJ1-1
CDR3aa: CASIGGGTEAFF

v_gene: TRBV7-9
j_gene: TRBJ2-5
CDR3aa: CATALSGTSGQETQYF

v_gene: TRBV9
j_gene: TRBJ2-2
CDR3aa: CASSPRQGLNTGELFF

v_gene: TRBV6-4
j_gene: TRBJ1-2
CDR3aa: CASSAGGGSGYTF

v_gene: TRBV5-1
j_gene: TRBJ1-6
CDR3aa: CASRNSAGGNSPLHF

v_gene: TRBV15
j_gene: TRBJ1-1
CDR3aa: CATSRGRGIGTGTEAFF

v_gene: TRBV4-2
j_gene: TRBJ1-1
CDR3aa: CASSQDGTRNEAFF